Below, 5 T cell receptor beta chains from the same sample are listed, as sequenced in a study of beta chain features in type 1 diabetes. Expressed TCRB transcripts were sequenced because the isolated RNA had all been reverse transcribed beforehand. Sequencing used immunoSEQ multiplex PCR; TCRdb keeps in-frame clones, though not all of them. The table records 200,000 to 250,000 clones, approximately 15% of them present only once. The antigens these receptors bind are not known. Findings and limits, study-wide: All four CD4+ subsets of Type 1 diabetes patients contained TCRB CDR3s that were moderately but significantly shorter.

Sequencing was done on a sample of naive CD4+ T cells from blood. Every receptor here comes from a man under 40 with type 1 diabetes.

The CDR3 reads CASSLTGGAETQYF. The CDR3, as DNA: TGCGCCAGCAGCTTAACAGGGGGAGCGGAGACCCAGTACTTC. This sequence joins TRBV5-1 and TRBJ2-5; TRBD1 matches at 8 bases. Germline CDR1 and CDR2: SGHRS and YFSETQ. J lost 5 bases, V lost 2 bases, and 5 bases had no gene match. This CDR3 comprises 14 residues. Filled out from reference TRBV5-1 and TRBJ2-5, the complete variable domain reads KAGVTQTPRYLIKTRGQQVTLSCSPISGHRSVSWYQQTPGQGLQFLFEYFSETQRNKGNFPGRFSGRQFSNSRSEMNVSTLELGDSALYLCASSLTGGAETQYFGPGTRLLVL.

This clone has more than one count but fewer than ten. The V gene is TRBV11-2, the J gene TRBJ2-1; TRBD2 is a possible D gene (6 bases). The V end was cut by 6 bases, the J end by 2 bases, with 17 bases between. Germline loops: CDR1 SGHAT, CDR2 FQNNGV. The CDR3 loop spans 16 amino acids. CDR3 loop: CASSLPGDWTYNEQFF. CDR3 coding DNA: TGTGCCAGCAGTCTCCCGGGGGACTGGACCTACAATGAGCAGTTCTTC.

In this sample, this clone turned up a few times. The chain combines TRBV2 with TRBJ2-3; D remains unclear. Germline CDR1 and CDR2: SNHLY and FYNNEI. The CDR3 covers 11 residues. V dropped 3 bases and J dropped 7 bases, with 5 bases sitting between them. CDR3 in amino acids: CASSDRNTQYF. CDR3 nucleotides: TGTGCCAGCAGTGACAGAAATACGCAGTATTTT.

This clone was seen more than once but under ten times. This chain links TRBV30 with TRBJ2-3, with 14 positions matching TRBD2. V dropped 5 bases and J dropped 4; count of bases not matched to a gene: 2. Germline V CDR1 and CDR2: GTSNPN, SVGIG (reference sequence). This CDR3 contains 14 residues. The CDR3 here is CAWQGLAGADTQYF. CDR3 nucleotide sequence: TGTGCCTGGCAGGGACTAGCGGGGGCAGATACGCAGTATTTT.

This clone has more than one count but fewer than ten. The rearrangement joins TRBV5-1 to TRBJ2-7; D might be TRBD1 (5 bases). V lost 0 bases to trimming and J lost 1 base, with 14 bases between them. The CDR3 length is 16 residues. CDR1 SGHRS and CDR2 YFSETQ come from the germline V gene. The CDR3 DNA reads as TGCGCCAGCAGCTTGGCCGGAAGGGGTAGTTCCTACGAGCAGTACTTC. It is translated as CASSLAGRGSSYEQYF.